This T cell receptor (beta chain) came from a study of somatic mutations in cytotoxic T cells in rheumatoid arthritis. On the study more broadly: Selected populations of V beta antibody-stained T cells underwent flow sorting at nearly 100% purity; these encompassed V beta1+ cells subjected to TCRB sequencing.

The protocol was immunoSEQ multiplex PCR, while the TCRdb copy is restricted to in-frame clones and leaves out a portion. The table has 15,000 to 20,000 clones, approximately 80% seen once. The CDR3 extends over 14 amino acids. The V end was cut by 0 bases, the J end by 8 bases, with 13 bases between. Germline V gives CDR1 SGDLS, CDR2 YYNGEE. The TCR sequence derives from a woman between 50 and 59 years old in good health. The chain employs TRBV9 and TRBJ2-3; D is perhaps TRBD2 (6 bases). The sequenced sample consisted of CD8+ T cells sorted from blood. The chain's CDR3 is CASSVAAEAGTQYF. The DNA of the CDR3 is TGTGCCAGCAGCGTAGCGGCAGAAGCGGGTACGCAGTATTTT.